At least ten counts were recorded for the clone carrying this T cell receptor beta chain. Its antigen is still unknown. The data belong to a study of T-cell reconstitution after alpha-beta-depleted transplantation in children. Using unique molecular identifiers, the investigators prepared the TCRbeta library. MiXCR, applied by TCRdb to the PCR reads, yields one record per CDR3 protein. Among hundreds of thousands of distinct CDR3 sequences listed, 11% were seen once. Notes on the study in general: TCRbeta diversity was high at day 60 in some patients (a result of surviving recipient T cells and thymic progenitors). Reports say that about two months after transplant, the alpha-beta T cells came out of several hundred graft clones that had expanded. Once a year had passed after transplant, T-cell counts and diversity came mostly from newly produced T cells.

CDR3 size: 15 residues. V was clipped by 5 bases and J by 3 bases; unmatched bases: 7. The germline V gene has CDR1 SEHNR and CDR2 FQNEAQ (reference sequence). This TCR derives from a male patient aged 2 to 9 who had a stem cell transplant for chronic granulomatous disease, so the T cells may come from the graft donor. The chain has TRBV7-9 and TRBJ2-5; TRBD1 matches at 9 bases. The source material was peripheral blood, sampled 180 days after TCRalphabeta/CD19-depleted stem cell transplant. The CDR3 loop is CASSAQGAMKETQYF. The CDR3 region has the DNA TGTGCCAGCAGCGCACAGGGGGCAATGAAAGAGACCCAGTACTTC.